A selection of T cell receptor beta chains follows, all from one sample in a study of human T cells and chemical hapten exposure. MiXCR, applied by TCRdb to the RACE reads, yields one record per CDR3 protein. Of tens of thousands of distinct CDR3 sequences in the sample, less than 14% were seen once. The sample consisted of whole blood, taken in connection with sensitization to the hapten diphenylcyclopropenone (DPC). These receptor sequences come from a woman aged 45 to 65 with alopecia areata. Some clones in this sample may be carry-over from other donors' samples. The CDR3 runs from the conserved cysteine through the conserved F or W. The D gene is left open where the match is weak. The size of a clone is reported for some rows only, either as once, few or many, or as a class for expanded clones.

>.|TRBV20-1|many|TRBJ1-1
CSAREGVDTEAFF
TGCAGTGCTAGAGAAGGGGTGGACACTGAAGCTTTCTTT
>TRBD2|TRBV5-1|.|TRBJ2-3
CASRLAGFTDTQYF
TGCGCCAGCAGGCTAGCGGGATTCACAGATACGCAGTATTTT
>TRBD1|TRBV28|.|TRBJ1-2
CASSPPTGNYGYTF
TGTGCCAGCAGTCCGCCGACAGGGAACTATGGCTACACCTTC
>TRBD1|TRBV7-9|many|TRBJ2-7
CASSRGQWYEQYF
TGTGCCAGCAGCCGGGGACAGTGGTACGAGCAGTACTTC
>.|TRBV29-1|many|TRBJ1-1
CSVETGLGNTEAFF
TGCAGCGTTGAAACGGGGTTGGGGAACACTGAAGCTTTCTTT
>TRBD2|TRBV18|many|TRBJ2-1
CASSPPGLIVDEQFF
TGTGCCAGCTCACCGCCGGGACTAATTGTCGATGAGCAGTTCTTC
>TRBD2|TRBV30|many|TRBJ2-7
CAWTRLGLGNYEQYF
TGTGCCTGGACCCGACTGGGACTAGGGAACTACGAGCAGTACTTC
>.|TRBV28|many|TRBJ2-5
CASSLPGSGQETQYF
TGTGCCAGCAGTCTCCCGGGGAGCGGCCAAGAGACCCAGTACTTC
>TRBD2|TRBV7-3|.|TRBJ2-2
CASTPRRTSETGELFF
TGTGCCAGCACCCCCCGCCGGACTAGCGAAACCGGGGAGCTGTTTTTT
>TRBD2|TRBV11-2|many|TRBJ2-1
CASSPLTSGRSNEQFF
TGTGCCAGCAGCCCGCTGACTAGCGGGAGGAGCAATGAGCAGTTCTTC
>TRBD2|TRBV27|few|TRBJ2-2
CASSPIHRGLAGGHTGELFF
TGTGCCAGCAGTCCGATCCACCGGGGACTAGCGGGAGGCCACACCGGGGAGCTGTTTTTT
>.|TRBV9|.|TRBJ2-2
CASSVGSSTGELFF
TGTGCCAGCAGCGTAGGTTCCTCCACCGGGGAGCTGTTTTTT
>.|TRBV19|.|TRBJ2-7
CATSDLYEQYF
TGTGCCACCTCGGACCTATACGAGCAGTACTTC
>.|TRBV4-3|few|TRBJ2-3
CASSRHGTDTQYF
TGCGCCAGCAGCCGCCATGGCACAGATACGCAGTATTTT
>TRBD1|TRBV28|.|TRBJ1-6
CANRMDRGGSPLHF
TGTGCCAACAGGATGGACAGGGGAGGGTCACCCCTCCACTTT
>.|TRBV7-6|many|TRBJ2-5
CASSLLAGGKETQYF
TGTGCCAGCAGCTTGCTCGCGGGCGGGAAAGAGACCCAGTACTTC
>TRBD1|TRBV11-2|many|TRBJ2-3
CASSTTGGTDTQYF
TGTGCCAGCAGCACAACAGGGGGCACAGATACGCAGTATTTT
>.|TRBV6-1|few|TRBJ2-6
CASSAGIYPGANVLTF
TGTGCCAGCAGTGCCGGGATTTACCCTGGGGCCAACGTCCTGACTTTC
>.|TRBV29-1|.|TRBJ1-1
CSVERRVDTEAFF
TGCAGCGTTGAACGCAGGGTGGACACTGAAGCTTTCTTT
>TRBD1|TRBV20-1|.|TRBJ2-7
CSARGTGGGYEQYF
TGCAGTGCTAGGGGAACAGGGGGTGGATACGAGCAGTACTTC
>.|TRBV9|.|TRBJ1-6
CASSVSGTSSYNSPLPF
TGTGCCAGCAGCGTGTCCGGGACAAGCTCCTATAATTCACCCCTCCCTTTT
>.|TRBV11-2|many|TRBJ2-1
CASSLQGPMGNEQFF
TGTGCCAGCAGCTTACAGGGGCCAATGGGCAATGAGCAGTTCTTC
>TRBD2|TRBV24-1|few|TRBJ2-7
CATSDRTSGRGEQYF
TGTGCCACCAGTGACCGGACTAGCGGGAGAGGGGAGCAGTACTTC
>.|TRBV14|many|TRBJ2-3
CASSIIHTQYF
TGTGCCAGCAGTATCATACATACGCAGTATTTT
>.|TRBV3-1|.|TRBJ1-2
CASSQRALYGYTF
TGTGCCAGCAGCCAGAGGGCCCTCTACGGCTACACCTTC
>.|TRBV19|many|TRBJ2-1
CASRERSYNEQFF
TGTGCCAGCCGGGAAAGGTCCTACAATGAGCAGTTCTTC
>TRBD2|TRBV7-3|.|TRBJ2-5
CASSSVGRGETQYF
TGTGCCAGCAGCTCAGTCGGGAGGGGGGAGACCCAGTACTTC
>TRBD1|TRBV20-1|.|TRBJ1-6
CSAGDSPKSPLHF
TGCAGTGCTGGGGACAGTCCGAAATCACCCCTCCACTTT
>TRBD2|TRBV7-6|.|TRBJ2-1
CACSSNSGKHNEQFF
TGTGCCTGCAGCTCCAATAGCGGGAAGCACAATGAGCAGTTCTTC
>.|TRBV20-1|few|TRBJ2-5
CSARDQETQYF
TGCAGTGCTAGGGACCAAGAGACCCAGTACTTC
>.|TRBV14|many|TRBJ2-1
CASSQDLVQNEQFF
TGTGCCAGCAGCCAAGATCTGGTACAGAATGAGCAGTTCTTC
>.|TRBV24-1|many|TRBJ2-1
CATSDPKPTGPPNEQFF
TGTGCCACCAGTGACCCGAAACCAACCGGGCCTCCAAATGAGCAGTTCTTC
>.|TRBV29-1|.|TRBJ2-3
CSVEDLQGAGDTQYF
TGCAGCGTTGAAGATCTTCAAGGAGCGGGAGATACGCAGTATTTT
>.|TRBV12-3/TRBV12-4|few|TRBJ1-4
CASRPREDEKLFF
TGTGCCAGCAGGCCCCGTGAGGATGAAAAACTGTTTTTT
>.|TRBV3-1|many|TRBJ1-2
CASSQGQRNYGYTF
TGTGCCAGCAGCCAAGGTCAGAGGAACTATGGCTACACCTTC
>TRBD1|TRBV24-1|.|TRBJ2-1
CATSDVPPGQARDEQFF
TGTGCCACCAGTGACGTCCCCCCGGGACAGGCTCGAGATGAGCAGTTCTTC
>TRBD2|TRBV4-3|.|TRBJ2-1
CASSQDRLGGSSYNEQFF
TGCGCCAGCAGCCAAGATCGGCTCGGCGGGAGCTCCTACAATGAGCAGTTCTTC
>.|TRBV4-3|few|TRBJ2-6
CASSQGAGTSGANVLTF
TGCGCCAGCAGCCAGGGAGCAGGGACCTCTGGGGCCAACGTCCTGACTTTC
>.|TRBV19|.|TRBJ2-1
CASSVIARGYNEQFF
TGTGCCAGTAGCGTGATAGCGAGAGGCTACAATGAGCAGTTCTTC
>TRBD2|TRBV24-1|many|TRBJ2-1
CATSDHKREKQFF
TGTGCCACCAGTGACCATAAGCGGGAGAAGCAGTTCTTC
>TRBD1|TRBV11-2|few|TRBJ2-7
CASSSVGQPYEQYF
TGTGCCAGCAGCTCCGTGGGACAGCCCTACGAGCAGTACTTC
>TRBD2|TRBV11-2|many|TRBJ2-5
CASSLGPSSGRPQYF
TGTGCCAGCAGCTTAGGCCCCTCTAGCGGGAGGCCCCAGTACTTC
>TRBD2|TRBV7-3|many|TRBJ2-2
CASSSKSGSDTGELFF
TGTGCCAGCAGCTCTAAGAGCGGGAGCGACACCGGGGAGCTGTTTTTT
>TRBD2|TRBV7-2|.|TRBJ2-1
CASSWRTSGIGNEQFF
TGTGCCAGCAGCTGGCGGACTAGCGGGATCGGGAATGAGCAGTTCTTC
>.|TRBV20-1|many|TRBJ1-2
CSADIREGYGYTF
TGCAGTGCCGATATTCGAGAGGGCTATGGCTACACCTTC
>.|TRBV7-9|few|TRBJ2-3
CASSFSVNTQYF
TGTGCCAGCAGCTTTAGCGTAAATACGCAGTATTTT
>TRBD2|TRBV6-2/TRBV6-3|few|TRBJ2-7
CASRLRPGLAGAEQYF
TGTGCCAGCAGACTTCGACCGGGACTAGCGGGAGCCGAGCAGTACTTC
>.|TRBV12-3/TRBV12-4|few|TRBJ2-3
CASRVGDTQYF
TGTGCCAGCAGAGTAGGGGATACGCAGTATTTT
>TRBD1|TRBV30|few|TRBJ1-2
CAWSVRGRQGDVYGYTF
TGTGCCTGGAGTGTACGGGGGAGACAGGGGGACGTCTATGGCTACACCTTC
>.|TRBV30|.|TRBJ1-3
CAWSAGDGNTIYF
TGTGCCTGGAGTGCAGGGGACGGAAACACCATATATTTT
>.|TRBV29-1|.|TRBJ2-6
CSVGYTGRGANVLTF
TGCAGCGTCGGGTACACGGGACGTGGGGCCAACGTCCTGACTTTC
>.|TRBV28|.|TRBJ1-2
CASTTGFYGYTF
TGTGCCAGCACAACAGGGTTCTATGGCTACACCTTC
>.|TRBV12-3/TRBV12-4|few|TRBJ2-3
CASSLRGSSTDTQYF
TGTGCCAGCAGTTTGCGCGGTAGTAGCACAGATACGCAGTATTTT
>TRBD2|TRBV7-8|.|TRBJ2-5
CASSLRGRQILAGSQETQYF
TGTGCCAGCAGCTTAAGGGGCAGGCAAATCCTAGCGGGATCGCAAGAGACCCAGTACTTC
>TRBD2|TRBV28|.|TRBJ2-5
CASSPNLAGRRQETQYF
TGTGCCAGCAGTCCGAACTTAGCGGGGAGGAGACAAGAGACCCAGTACTTC
>.|TRBV27|.|TRBJ2-7
CASNEALLTYEQYF
TGTGCCAGCAACGAAGCGCTCTTGACCTACGAGCAGTACTTC